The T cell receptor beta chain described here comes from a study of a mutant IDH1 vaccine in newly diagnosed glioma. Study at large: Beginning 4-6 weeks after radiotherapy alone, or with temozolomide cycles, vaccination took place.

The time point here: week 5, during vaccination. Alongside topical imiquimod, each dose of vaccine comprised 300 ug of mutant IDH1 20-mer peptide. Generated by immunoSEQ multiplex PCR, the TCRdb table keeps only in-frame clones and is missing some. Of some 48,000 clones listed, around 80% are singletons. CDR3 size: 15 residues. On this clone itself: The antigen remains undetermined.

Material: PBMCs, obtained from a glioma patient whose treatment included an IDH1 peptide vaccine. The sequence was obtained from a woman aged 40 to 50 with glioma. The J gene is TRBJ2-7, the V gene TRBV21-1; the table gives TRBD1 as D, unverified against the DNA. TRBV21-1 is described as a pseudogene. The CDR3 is CASSNPGTDSYEQYF. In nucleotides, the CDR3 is TGTGCCAGCAGCAATCCCGGGACAGACTCCTACGAGCAGTACTTC.